Here is one TCR beta chain with its context. Libraries were prepared by immunoSEQ multiplex PCR; TCRdb keeps only in-frame clonotypes and omits some of them. This table has about 66,000 clones, 75% to 90% appearing once. These data are taken from a study of OX40 agonist ivuxolimab in advanced cancers. Between the trimmed V and J ends, which lost 2 bases and 10 bases, there was a span of 12 bases. The CDR3 runs to 13 residues. From germline, CDR1 is KGHSH and CDR2 LQKENI. The sequences come from CD4+ or CD8+ T cells sorted from blood, collected in a trial of the OX40 agonist ivuxolimab. The receptor was derived from an adult with an advanced solid tumor such as melanoma, head and neck, liver or kidney cancer. This chain links TRBV18 with TRBJ1-5; D remains unclear. CDR3 DNA sequence: TGTGCCAGCTCACCAAAAACGGAGGGTCCCCAGCATTTT. This encodes CASSPKTEGPQHF.